This T cell receptor (beta chain) is drawn from a study of cytomegalovirus exposure and HLA in healthy donors. Healthy individuals who donated bone marrow served as the donors. Study conclusions and caveats: Association of a missense DCLRE1C variant with TCR beta V- and J-gene trimming was reported in a later analysis. At a 0.05 false discovery rate, a later analysis found about 17,000 TCR beta sequences to be associated with HLA alleles. Data from an earlier analysis indicated that most TCR beta V segments were productive either about 87% or about 30% of the time.

Comment on this clone: Its antigen is undetermined.

With 60 Vbeta and 13 Jbeta primers, the PCR was carried out. Method: immunoSEQ multiplex PCR; TCRdb's copy keeps in-frame clones and lacks some. The sample holds about 130,000 clones, 6.5% to 9.5% seen once. The germline V gene encodes CDR1 MNHNS and CDR2 SASEGT. The CDR3 extends over 13 amino acids. Trimming cost V 8 bases and J 5 bases; bases outside gene matches: 4. The sequenced material came from PBMCs. The origin of this receptor is a man aged 40-50 years in good health and CMV-seronegative. The chain recombines TRBV6-1 with TRBJ2-3; 10 nucleotides agree with TRBD2. The DNA for the CDR3 is TGTGCCAGCGTGATAGCGGGGGGAGATACGCAGTATTTT. Translating gives CASVIAGGDTQYF.